This T cell receptor beta chain originates from a study of monozygotic twins with inflammatory bowel disease. Germline V gives CDR1 GTSNPN, CDR2 SVGIG (reference sequence). This CDR3 contains 13 residues. Researchers used about 3,400 ng of total RNA for each TCR library. In eight separate reactions per sample, cDNA was generated. TCRdb reanalyzed the 5' RACE reads, giving one entry per CDR3 protein sequence and no DNA. This repertoire includes under 150,000 distinct CDR3 sequences. Concerning this clonotype itself: Its antigen is unidentified.

Study results and caveats: Immunosuppressive treatments were not uniform, and this may have added variability to patient repertoires. Repertoire similarity was not found to differ between concordant and discordant twins, possibly from limited power.

This sequence was found in a human donor with ulcerative colitis or Crohn's disease, or a healthy co-twin of an affected twin (not recorded which). The gene calls are TRBV30 and TRBJ2-7. The sequencing input was blood. CDR3 sequence reads: CAWIIANSYEQYF.